One T cell receptor (beta chain) is described in this entry. As yet, its antigen is unknown. Assay: immunoSEQ multiplex PCR; the TCRdb copy retains only in-frame clones and omits some. The data contain roughly 150,000 clones, over 80% of them seen just once; the ten biggest clones take up 2.5% to 4%. V shed 0 bases and J shed 4 bases, with 10 bases lying between them. The CDR3 contains 16 residues. Germline V CDR1 and CDR2: LGHNA, YNFKEQ. The data derive from a study of T cell responses to AZD1222 COVID-19 vaccine. Study-level findings and limits: Spike-specific TCR breadth rose after two AZD1222 doses, and depth rose as well. Unmutated variant regions reportedly attract nearly half of all spike-specific TCRs.

The specimen was peripheral blood, collected 28 days after the second AZD1222 dose. This sequence was found in an adult who received the AZD1222 COVID-19 vaccine. The J gene is TRBJ2-6, the V gene TRBV4-2; D not resolved. The CDR3 protein is CASSQELSYGANVLTF. CDR3 coding DNA: TGTGCCAGCAGCCAAGAATTGAGTTACGGGGCCAACGTCCTGACTTTC.